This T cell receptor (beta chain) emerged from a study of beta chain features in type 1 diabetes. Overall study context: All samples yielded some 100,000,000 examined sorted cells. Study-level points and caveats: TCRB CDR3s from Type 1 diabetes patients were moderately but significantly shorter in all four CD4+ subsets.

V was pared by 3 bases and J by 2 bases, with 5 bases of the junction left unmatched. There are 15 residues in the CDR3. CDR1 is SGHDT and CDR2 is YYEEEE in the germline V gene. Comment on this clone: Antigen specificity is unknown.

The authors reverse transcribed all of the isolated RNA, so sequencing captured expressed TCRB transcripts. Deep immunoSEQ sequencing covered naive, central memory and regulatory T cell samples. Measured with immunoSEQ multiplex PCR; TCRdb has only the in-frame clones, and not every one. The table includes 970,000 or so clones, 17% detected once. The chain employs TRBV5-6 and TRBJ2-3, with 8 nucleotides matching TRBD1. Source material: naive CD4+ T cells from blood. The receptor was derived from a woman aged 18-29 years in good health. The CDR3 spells CASSSGTGYTDTQYF. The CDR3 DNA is TGTGCCAGCAGCTCTGGGACAGGTTACACAGATACGCAGTATTTT.